The sequence of this T cell receptor (beta chain) was determined in a study of blood T cell repertoires in COVID-19 (dated by TCRdb to the early 2020s). About the investigation overall: Samples covering the acute and convalescent phases of COVID-19 were provided by collaborators in the United States, Italy and Spain. The material from the prospective study consisted of cDNA or gDNA derived from T cells, B-cell-depleted T cells, or PBMCs. The repertoires were made available in a free public database intended to serve as a resource for research on the immune response to SARS-CoV-2. The dataset comprised deeply sampled blood TCRbeta repertoires from subjects exposed to, actively infected with, or recovered from COVID-19. Where HLA class I and class II types were available, the types were taken from metadata supplied by the sample provider, not from assay-based typing. A de-identified subject ID, COVID-19 status, age in years and sex were almost always included in the sample metadata. The samples were drawn from the first 160 participants of the ongoing ImmuneRACE study and from over a thousand subjects provided by 6 global collaborators. On the study overall, not on this receptor specifically: The quantity of clinical and demographic metadata differed by source and by participant and was supplied without curation.

Participants in the prospective study were enrolled through a virtual design, were aged roughly 18 to 90 years, and lived in approximately 25 United States geographic areas. To assign participants to cohorts, the prospective study relied on clinical history that participants themselves reported in a screening survey and a study questionnaire. ImmuneRACE Cohort 3 recovered participants were defined by two consecutive negative NP/OP PCR tests, healthcare professional clearance, or symptom resolution. Each participant in the prospective study had whole blood, serum and a nasopharyngeal or oropharyngeal swab collected by mobile phlebotomists. Participants in the prospective study had the option to provide additional blood draws and questionnaires over an approximately two-month period. Blood samples from the prospective study were shipped frozen or at room temperature prior to DNA extraction. As concerns this clone: It lacks a known antigen. No much larger clone is present one base from it, and per-base qualities are unavailable.

TCRbeta CDR3 regions were amplified from genomic DNA by means of the immunoSEQ Assay, a bias-controlled multiplex PCR. Per the source publication's procedure: The number of nucleated cells in each sample was estimated from the amplification of reference gene primers within the assay. To quantify the absolute abundance of each unique TCRbeta CDR3 rearrangement, sequence reads were collapsed and filtered. For each sample, productive Simpson clonality was calculated as the square root of Simpson's diversity index across productive rearrangements. This is the immuneACCESS table as TCRdb keeps it, with only in-frame sequences that have V and J called. A part of the clones is gone; compared with another copy, unresolved V genes explain less than half, and the rest is unexplained. V, J and clone size are taken as reported in that table, and D and trimming were inferred from the DNA itself. Present in this sample are some 150,000 clones, 80% to 90% of which were seen just once. The ten largest make up around 15% of the sample.

Clipping removes 3 bases from V and 12 bases from J, with 3 as the unmatched junction base count. The CDR3 measures 12 amino acids from cysteine to phenylalanine. CDR3 DNA is the only sequence kept; it has 36 bases, read in frame from the first base. CDR1 and CDR2 are drawn from the germline V gene: MNHEY, SVGAGI. Sequencing was done on a sample of PBMCs or T cells enriched from blood (not recorded which). The chain joins TRBV6-5 to TRBJ2-1; TRBD2 agrees with 9 junctional bases. The sequence derives from a man aged 45 to 65 who had recovered from COVID-19. The CDR3 here reads CASSYAGGPQFF. The DNA sequence is given as TGTGCCAGCAGTTATGCGGGGGGGCCGCAGTTCTTC.